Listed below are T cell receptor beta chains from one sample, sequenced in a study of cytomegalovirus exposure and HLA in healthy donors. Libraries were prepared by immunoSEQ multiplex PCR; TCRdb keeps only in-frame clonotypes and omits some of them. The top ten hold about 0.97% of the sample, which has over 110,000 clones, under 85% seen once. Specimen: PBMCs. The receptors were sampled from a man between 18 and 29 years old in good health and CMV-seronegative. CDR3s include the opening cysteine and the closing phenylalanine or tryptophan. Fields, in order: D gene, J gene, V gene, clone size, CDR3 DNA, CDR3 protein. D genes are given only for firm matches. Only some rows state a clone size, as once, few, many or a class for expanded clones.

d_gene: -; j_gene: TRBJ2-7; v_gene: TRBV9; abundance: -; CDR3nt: TGTGCCAGCAGCTTCGCGGGGGCGGACGAGCAGTACTTC; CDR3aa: CASSFAGADEQYF
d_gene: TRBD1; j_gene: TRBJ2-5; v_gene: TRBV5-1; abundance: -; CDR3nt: TGCGCCAGCAGCCGGGACAGGGTTGGAGAGACCCAGTACTTC; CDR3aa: CASSRDRVGETQYF
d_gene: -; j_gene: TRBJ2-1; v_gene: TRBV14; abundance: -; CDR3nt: TGTGCCAGCAGCCTCAGGGTGTATGAGCAGTTCTTC; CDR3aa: CASSLRVYEQFF
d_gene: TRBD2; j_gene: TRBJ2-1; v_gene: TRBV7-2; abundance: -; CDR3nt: TGTGCCAGCAGCTCGTCAGGGAGGGTTGAGCAGTTCTTC; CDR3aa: CASSSSGRVEQFF
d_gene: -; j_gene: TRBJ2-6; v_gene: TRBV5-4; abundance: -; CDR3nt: TGTGCCAGCAGCCAGCAGGTGGCTGGGGCCAACGTCCTGACTTTC; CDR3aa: CASSQQVAGANVLTF
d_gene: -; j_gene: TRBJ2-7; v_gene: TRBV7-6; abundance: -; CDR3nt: TGTGCCAGCAGCTTAGGTGGGTTGGAGGGCGAGCAGTACTTC; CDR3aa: CASSLGGLEGEQYF
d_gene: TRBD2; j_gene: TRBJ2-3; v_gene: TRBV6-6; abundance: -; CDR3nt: TGTGCCAGCAGCCGCCCTGGACTAGCCAGCACAGATACGCAGTATTTT; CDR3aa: CASSRPGLASTDTQYF
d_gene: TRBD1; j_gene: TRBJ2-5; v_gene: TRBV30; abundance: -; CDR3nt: TGTGCCTGGAGTGTAAAAGGGACAGGGGAAGAGACCCAGTACTTC; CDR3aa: CAWSVKGTGEETQYF
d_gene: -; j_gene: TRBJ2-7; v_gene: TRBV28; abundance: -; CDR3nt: TGTGCCAGCAGTTTACAGGGGAGCTCCTACGAGCAGTACTTC; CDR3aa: CASSLQGSSYEQYF
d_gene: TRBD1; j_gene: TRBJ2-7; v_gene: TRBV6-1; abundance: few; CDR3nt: TGTGCCAGCGGATATGACAGGGGTTCCTACGAGCAGTACTTC; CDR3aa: CASGYDRGSYEQYF
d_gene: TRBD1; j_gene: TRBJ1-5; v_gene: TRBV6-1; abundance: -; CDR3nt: TGTGCCAGCAGTGATGGCGGGGACAGGGGTAGGCAGCCCCAGCATTTT; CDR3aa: CASSDGGDRGRQPQHF
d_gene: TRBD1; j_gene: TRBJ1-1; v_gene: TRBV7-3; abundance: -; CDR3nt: TGTGCCAGCAGCGTAACAGGGGTCACTGAAGCTTTCTTT; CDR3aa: CASSVTGVTEAFF
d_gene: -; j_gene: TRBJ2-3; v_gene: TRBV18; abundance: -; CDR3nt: TGTGCCAGCTCACCACGTTTCCAGGACACCGTTAGCACAGATACGCAGTATTTT; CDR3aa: CASSPRFQDTVSTDTQYF
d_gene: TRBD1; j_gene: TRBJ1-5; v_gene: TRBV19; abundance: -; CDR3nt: TGTGCCAGTAGTGCCCGGGACAGGAGCAATCAGCCCCAGCATTTT; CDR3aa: CASSARDRSNQPQHF
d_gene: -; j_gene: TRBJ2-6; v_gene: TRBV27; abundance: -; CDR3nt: TGTGCCAGCAGACAGGGCTCTGGGGCCAACGTCCTGACTTTC; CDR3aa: CASRQGSGANVLTF
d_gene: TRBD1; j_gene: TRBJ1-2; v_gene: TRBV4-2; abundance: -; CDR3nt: TGTGCCAGCAGCCAAACTGAACAGGGGAAGGGGAATGGCTACACCTTC; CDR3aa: CASSQTEQGKGNGYTF
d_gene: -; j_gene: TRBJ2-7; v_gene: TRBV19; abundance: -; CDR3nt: TGTGCCAGTAGTATTGCCCGCGGCTCCTACGAGCAGTACTTC; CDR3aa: CASSIARGSYEQYF
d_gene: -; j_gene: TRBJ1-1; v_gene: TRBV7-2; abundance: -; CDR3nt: TGTGCCAGCAGCTTAGAGTCGAGGGCTAGAGCTTTCTTT; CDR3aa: CASSLESRARAFF
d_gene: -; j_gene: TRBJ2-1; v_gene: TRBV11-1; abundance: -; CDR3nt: TGTGCCAGCAGGTCTTCACGGTTCAATGAGCAGTTCTTC; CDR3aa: CASRSSRFNEQFF
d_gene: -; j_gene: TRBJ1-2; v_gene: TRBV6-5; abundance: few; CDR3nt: TGTGCCAGCAGTTACTCTTCGGGGGAAGGCTATGGCTACACCTTC; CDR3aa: CASSYSSGEGYGYTF
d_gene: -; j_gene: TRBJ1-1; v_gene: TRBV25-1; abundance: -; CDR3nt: TGTGCCAGCAGCCCCGGCGGCTACGGCACTTTGAACACTGAAGCTTTCTTT; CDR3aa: CASSPGGYGTLNTEAFF
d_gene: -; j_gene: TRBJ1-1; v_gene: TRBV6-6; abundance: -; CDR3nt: TGTGCCAGCATCAGCGGAGGCGGGAACACTGAAGCTTTCTTT; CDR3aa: CASISGGGNTEAFF